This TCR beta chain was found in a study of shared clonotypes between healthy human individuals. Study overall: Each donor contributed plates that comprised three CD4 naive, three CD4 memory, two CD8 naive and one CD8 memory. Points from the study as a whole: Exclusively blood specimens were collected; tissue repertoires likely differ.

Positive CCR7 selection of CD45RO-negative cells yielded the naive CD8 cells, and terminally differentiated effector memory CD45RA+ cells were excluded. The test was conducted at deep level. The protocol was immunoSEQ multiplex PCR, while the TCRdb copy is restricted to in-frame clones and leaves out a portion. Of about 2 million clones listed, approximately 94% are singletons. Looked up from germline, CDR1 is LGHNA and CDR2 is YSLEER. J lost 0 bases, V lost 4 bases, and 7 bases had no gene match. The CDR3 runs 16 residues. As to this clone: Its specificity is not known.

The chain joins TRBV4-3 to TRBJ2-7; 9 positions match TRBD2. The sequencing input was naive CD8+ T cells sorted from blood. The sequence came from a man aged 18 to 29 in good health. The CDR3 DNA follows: TGCGCCAGCAGCCCCGGACTAGCGACCGTCTCCTACGAGCAGTACTTC. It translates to CASSPGLATVSYEQYF.